The entry that follows covers one T cell receptor beta chain sequence. The antigen is unknown. Measured with immunoSEQ multiplex PCR; TCRdb has only the in-frame clones, and not every one. Among about 48,000 clones listed, 85% to 90% were seen once. The source of the sample is a study of OX40 agonist ivuxolimab in advanced cancers. Overall study context: An agonistic human IgG2 monoclonal antibody against OX40 (CD134) was given.

Germline V lookup: CDR1 SGHTA, CDR2 FQGTGA. The CDR3 loop spans 15 amino acids. V was clipped by 5 bases and J by 1 base; unmatched bases: 8. General observations from the study: The average count of expanded clones was higher among CD8+ T cells than among CD4+.

This TCR was sampled from an adult with an advanced solid tumor such as melanoma, head and neck, liver or kidney cancer. The specimen comprised CD4+ or CD8+ T cells sorted from blood, sampled in a trial of the OX40 agonist ivuxolimab. The V gene is TRBV7-3, the J gene TRBJ2-7, with TRBD2 identical over 7 bases. The CDR3 DNA reads as TGTGCCAGCAGCCCCTGGGGCGGGAGTTCCTACGAGCAGTACTTC. Translated: CASSPWGGSSYEQYF.